This T cell receptor (beta chain) is drawn from a study of T cell repertoires in cytomegalovirus infection. From the reads, TCRdb called clonotypes with MiXCR, one entry per CDR3 protein. The sample holds tens of thousands of distinct CDR3 sequences, about 18% seen once. Notes on this clonotype: Antigen unknown.

Trimming cost V 7 bases and J 4 bases, with 13 bases left between them. The germline V gene has CDR1 MNHNY and CDR2 SVGAGI (reference sequence). CDR3 length equals 13 residues. The gene calls are TRBV6-6 and TRBJ1-2; D might be TRBD1 (5 bases). Material: CD8+ T cells from cultured PBMCs, obtained from culture after CMV antigen stimulation. The sequence was obtained from a human donor in good health (CMV status not recorded). Some clones in this sample may be carry-over from other donors' samples. The CDR3 loop reads CASTPIDSYGYTF. In nucleotides, the CDR3 is TGTGCCAGCACCCCGATCGACAGCTATGGCTACACCTTC.